The T cell receptor (beta chain) described here comes from a study of cytomegalovirus exposure and HLA in healthy donors. Broader study findings: The tendency of first-cohort TCR clusters to co-occur in the 130 or so validation repertoires was identified by a subsequent analysis.

In the case of this clone: Antigen: not known.

Libraries were prepared by immunoSEQ multiplex PCR; TCRdb keeps only in-frame clonotypes and omits some of them. The table records some 44,000 clones, around 90% of them present only once. This CDR3 contains 15 residues. Germline CDR1 and CDR2: SGHTA and FQGNSA. With 0 bases removed from V and 5 bases from J, the gap between germline ends came to 8 bases. Sequenced input: PBMCs. This chain uses TRBV7-2 with TRBJ1-6; the D gene is possibly TRBD1 (5 bases). The sequence derives from a man aged 18 to 35 in good health and CMV-seronegative. In nucleotides, the CDR3 is TGTGCCAGCAGCTTAGCCCCAGGGAATAATTCACCCCTCCACTTT. This sequence encodes CASSLAPGNNSPLHF.